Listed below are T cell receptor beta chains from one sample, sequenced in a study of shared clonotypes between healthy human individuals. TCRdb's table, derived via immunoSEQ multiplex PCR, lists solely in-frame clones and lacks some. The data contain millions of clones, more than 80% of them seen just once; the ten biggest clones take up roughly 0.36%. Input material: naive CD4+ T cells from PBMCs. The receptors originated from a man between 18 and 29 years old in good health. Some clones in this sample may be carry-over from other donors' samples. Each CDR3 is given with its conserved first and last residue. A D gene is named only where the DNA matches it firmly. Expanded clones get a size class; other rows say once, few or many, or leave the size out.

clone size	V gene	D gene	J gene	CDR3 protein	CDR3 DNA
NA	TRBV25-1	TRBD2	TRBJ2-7	CASSDPGRGAYEQYF	TGTGCCAGCAGTGACCCCGGACGGGGGGCCTACGAGCAGTACTTC
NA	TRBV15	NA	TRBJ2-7	CATSSGVYEQYF	TGTGCCACCAGCAGCGGGGTTTACGAGCAGTACTTC
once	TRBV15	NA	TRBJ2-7	CATSRGGGYTYEQYF	TGTGCCACCAGCAGAGGAGGGGGATATACCTACGAGCAGTACTTC
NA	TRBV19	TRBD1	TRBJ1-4	CASSETGATNEKLFF	TGTGCCAGTAGTGAAACAGGGGCGACTAATGAAAAACTGTTTTTT
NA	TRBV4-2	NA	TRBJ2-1	CASSQGPLGDNEQFF	TGTGCCAGCAGCCAGGGCCCTCTAGGAGACAATGAGCAGTTCTTC
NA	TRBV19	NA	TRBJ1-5	CASSLINQPQHF	TGTGCCAGTAGTCTGATTAATCAGCCCCAGCATTTT
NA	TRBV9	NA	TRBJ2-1	CASSVVSGNEQFF	TGTGCCAGCAGCGTAGTCTCAGGGAATGAGCAGTTCTTC
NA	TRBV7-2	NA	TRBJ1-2	CASSPDYYGYTF	TGTGCCAGCAGCCCGGACTACTATGGCTACACCTTC
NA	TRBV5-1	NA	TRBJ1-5	CASSLAGVSDQPQHF	TGCGCCAGCAGCTTGGCCGGGGTTAGCGATCAGCCCCAGCATTTT
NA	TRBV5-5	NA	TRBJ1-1	CASSLPREFQAFF	TGTGCCAGCAGCTTGCCCAGGGAATTTCAAGCTTTCTTT
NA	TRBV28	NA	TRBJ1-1	CASSYYTLNTEAFF	TGTGCCAGCAGTTATTACACCCTGAACACTGAAGCTTTCTTT
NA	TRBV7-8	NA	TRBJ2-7	CASSLDSAYEQYF	TGTGCCAGCAGCTTAGACAGCGCCTACGAGCAGTACTTC
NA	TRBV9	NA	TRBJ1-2	CASSVAVGEGYGYTF	TGTGCCAGCAGCGTAGCGGTAGGGGAGGGCTATGGCTACACCTTC
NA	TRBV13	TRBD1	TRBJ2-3	CASSDPGQGLDSQYF	TGTGCCAGCAGCGATCCGGGACAGGGGTTGGATTCGCAGTATTTT
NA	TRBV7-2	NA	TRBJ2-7	CASSLAVGTEQYF	TGTGCCAGCAGCTTAGCGGTGGGGACTGAGCAGTACTTC
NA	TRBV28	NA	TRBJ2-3	CASSIPGWTDTQYF	TGTGCCAGCAGTATCCCGGGGTGGACAGATACGCAGTATTTT
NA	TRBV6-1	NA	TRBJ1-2	CASDSGDVYGYTF	TGTGCCAGCGATTCAGGGGACGTCTATGGCTACACCTTC
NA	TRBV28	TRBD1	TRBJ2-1	CASSWGRDRADNEQFF	TGTGCCAGCAGTTGGGGCCGGGACAGGGCAGACAATGAGCAGTTCTTC
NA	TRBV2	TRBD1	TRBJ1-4	CASSLGQGNEKLFF	TGTGCCAGCAGTCTCGGACAGGGTAACGAAAAACTGTTTTTT
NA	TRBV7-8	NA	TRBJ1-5	CASSLERALNQPQHF	TGTGCCAGCAGCTTAGAGAGGGCTTTAAATCAGCCCCAGCATTTT
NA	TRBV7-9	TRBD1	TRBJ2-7	CASSSPGQGIHEQYF	TGTGCCAGCAGCTCCCCGGGACAGGGGATCCACGAGCAGTACTTC
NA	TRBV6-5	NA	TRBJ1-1	CASSYEGGVAEAFF	TGTGCCAGCAGTTATGAGGGTGGTGTCGCTGAAGCTTTCTTT
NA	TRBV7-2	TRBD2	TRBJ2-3	CASSSTSGRASRADTQYF	TGTGCCAGCAGTTCTACTAGCGGGAGGGCCTCTCGGGCAGATACGCAGTATTTT
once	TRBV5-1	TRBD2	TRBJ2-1	CASSSLTSGSSYEQFF	TGCGCCAGCAGCTCGCTGACTAGCGGGAGTTCCTATGAGCAGTTCTTC
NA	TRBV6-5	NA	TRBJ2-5	CASSYSGHRQETQYF	TGTGCCAGCAGTTACTCGGGACACCGACAAGAGACCCAGTACTTC